The 17 T cell receptor beta chains below were found in one sample sequenced in a study of patients and donors after allogeneic stem cell transplantation. TCRdb analysed the RT-PCR reads with MiXCR anew, one entry per CDR3 protein. The table lists about 960,000 distinct CDR3 sequences, around 17% of them singletons, with 5% to 6.5% in the top ten. Material: blood, either unsorted or a sorted T cell fraction (not recorded which). The receptors here all came from a human donor who was either an allogeneic HSCT recipient or a stem cell or donor lymphocyte infusion donor (not recorded which). It is not recorded whose cells these are; they may come from a transplant donor.

Of note for this clonotype: The germline gene is not matched at one end of the junction; a read error may be the cause. The chain has TRBV3-1 and TRBJ1-2, with D possibly TRBD1 on 6 matching bases. The CDR3 covers 14 residues. In germline, CDR1 is LGHDT, CDR2 YNNKEL (reference sequence). CDR3 region: CASSQRAGADGYTF. In DNA form, the CDR3 reads TGTGCCAGCAGCCAAAGGGCAGGGGCGGATGGTTACACCTTC. The entire variable domain, with the rest obtained from reference TRBV3-1 and TRBJ1-2, is as follows: DTAVSQTPKYLVTQMGNDKSIKCEQNLGHDTMYWYKQDSKKFLKIMFSYNNKELIINETVPNRFSPKSPDKAHLNLHINSLELGDSAVYFCASSQRAGADGYTFGSGTRLTVV.

This clonotype was detected a few times. This rearrangement joins TRBV28 to TRBJ1-5; D not certain. There are 17 residues in the CDR3. Germline CDR1 is MDHEN and CDR2 is SYDVKM. V was pared by 5 bases and J by 0 bases, with 17 bases between. This CDR3 reads CASSRTWEVYSNQPQHF. In DNA, the CDR3 is TGTGCCAGCAGTAGGACGTGGGAGGTCTATAGCAATCAGCCCCAGCATTTT.

CDR3 amino acids: CSVRESGASWNIQYF. Here the CDR3 DNA reads TGCAGCGTCCGGGAGAGCGGGGCGAGTTGGAACATTCAGTACTTC. V gene TRBV29-1 combines with J gene TRBJ2-4; 7 bases are a match to TRBD2. The CDR3 is 15 residues long. With 6 bases clipped from V and 7 bases from J, the junction kept 15 bases outside the gene matches. Germline-derived CDR1 and CDR2 are SQVTM and ANQGSEA.

The chain employs TRBV7-6 and TRBJ2-7, with D perhaps TRBD2 (5 bases). The V and J ends lost 5 bases and 6 bases respectively, with 17 bases between them. The germline V gene has CDR1 SGHVS and CDR2 FNYEAQ. The CDR3 is 14 amino acids. CDR3 residues: CASSPTRGPTEQYF. The CDR3 bases are TGTGCCAGCAGCCCCACGAGAGGGCCAACCGAGCAGTACTTC. The variable domain in full, completed from reference TRBV7-6 and TRBJ2-7, reads GAGVSQSPRYKVTKRGQDVALRCDPISGHVSLYWYRQALGQGPEFLTYFNYEAQQDKSGLPNDRFSAERPEGSISTLTIQRTEQRDSAMYRCASSPTRGPTEQYFGPGTRLTVT.

This clonotype has only a few counts. This sequence joins TRBV4-1 and TRBJ1-1, with TRBD1 matching 11 bases. This CDR3 has 17 residues. The V segment lost 3 bases and the J segment 0 bases; nucleotides outside the gene matches: 6. Germline V CDR1 and CDR2: MGHRA, YSYEKL. CDR3 sequence: CASSQWDRGSLNTEAFF. The CDR3 nucleotides read TGCGCCAGCAGCCAGTGGGACAGGGGGTCCTTGAACACTGAAGCTTTCTTT.

The J gene is TRBJ1-1, the V gene TRBV20-1, with D possibly being TRBD1 (5 bases). Germline V gives CDR1 DFQATT, CDR2 SNEGSKA (reference sequence). The V end was cut by 1 base, the J end by 5 bases, with 11 bases between. The CDR3 is 13 amino acids. CDR3 DNA sequence: TGCAGTGCTAGAGTTGCAGGGACGACTGAAGCTTTCTTT. This encodes CSARVAGTTEAFF.

The chain joins TRBV6-1 to TRBJ2-1; 7 bases are shared with TRBD2. J gave up 3 bases and V 6 bases, and 8 bases lay outside the gene matches. Germline values: CDR1 MNHNS, CDR2 SASEGT. The CDR3 spans 15 residues. The CDR3 is CASSPTWTSYNEQFF. The CDR3 coding sequence is TGTGCCAGCAGCCCTACTTGGACTAGCTACAATGAGCAGTTCTTC.

This clonotype has a handful of counts. The rearrangement links TRBV20-1 to TRBJ2-7, with 9 positions matching TRBD1. The germline gives CDR1 DFQATT, CDR2 SNEGSKA (reference sequence). With 0 bases clipped from V and 6 bases from J, the junction kept 9 bases outside the gene matches. The CDR3 extends over 15 amino acids. The CDR3 is CSARDWGTGLREQYF. CDR3 in DNA: TGCAGTGCTAGAGATTGGGGGACAGGGCTCCGCGAGCAGTACTTC.

Comment on this clonotype: At one boundary the junction diverges from the germline segment, which might be a read error. This chain links TRBV24-1 with TRBJ1-1; D unclear. The CDR3 extends over 13 amino acids. Per the germline V gene, CDR1 is KGHDR and CDR2 is SFDVKD. CDR3 sequence: CATSDYGGTEAYF. CDR3 bases: TGTGCCACCAGTGATTATGGTGGCACTGAAGCTTACTTT.

In its sample, this clonotype was seen a few times. The V gene is TRBV20-1, the J gene TRBJ1-5, with D tentatively TRBD1 (5 bases). Trimming removed 4 bases at V and 2 bases at J, with 21 bases between. Germline CDR1 is DFQATT and CDR2 is SNEGSKA (reference sequence). This CDR3 is built from 17 residues. The CDR3, as DNA: TGCAGTGCTAAAGGCCCGGGACCCTCCGGGGGCAATCAGCCCCAGCATTTT. Its protein product is CSAKGPGPSGGNQPQHF.

The rearrangement uses TRBV19 and TRBJ1-2, with 8 bases matching TRBD1. Germline V gene sequence: CDR1 LNHDA, CDR2 SQIVND (reference sequence). The CDR3 is 13 amino acids. J lost 3 bases, V lost 7 bases, and 4 bases had no gene match. The CDR3, as DNA: TGTGCCAGTAACTCGACAGGGGACTATGGCTACACCTTC. Translation gives CASNSTGDYGYTF.

This clonotype was counted between two and nine times. The V and J genes are TRBV6-5 and TRBJ1-1; D is ambiguous. V dropped 4 bases and J dropped 5 bases, with 11 bases sitting between them. Per the germline V gene, CDR1 is MNHEY and CDR2 is SVGAGI. The CDR3 runs 13 residues. CDR3 coding DNA: TGTGCCAGCAGTTGGACGGGGAAGACTGAAGCTTTCTTT. Translating it yields CASSWTGKTEAFF.

This clonotype was detected ten times or more. The chain is built from TRBV29-1 and TRBJ1-2; TRBD1 might be the D (5 bases). Per germline, CDR1 SQVTM and CDR2 ANQGSEA. V lost 3 bases to trimming and J lost 5 bases, with 10 bases between them. The CDR3 sequence is 12 residues long. The CDR3 DNA follows: TGCAGCGTTGAGGGGGGTGTTTATGGCTACACCTTC. Its translation: CSVEGGVYGYTF.

This chain links TRBV6-1 with TRBJ1-6; D might be TRBD1 (6 bases). V lost 3 bases and J 7 bases, leaving 10 bases between the germline ends. The CDR3 consists of 14 residues. From germline, CDR1 is MNHNS and CDR2 SASEGT. CDR3 sequence reads: CASSDRGGNSPLHF. Here the CDR3 DNA reads TGTGCCAGCAGTGACAGGGGTGGCAATTCACCCCTCCACTTT.

This chain connects TRBV5-1 to TRBJ2-1; 11 nucleotides match TRBD2. The germline gives CDR1 SGHRS, CDR2 YFSETQ. J lost 8 bases, V lost 3 bases, and 7 bases had no gene match. This CDR3 comprises 15 residues. Here the CDR3 DNA reads TGCGCCAGCAGCTCCCGACTAGCGGGACTCGATGAGCAGTTCTTC. Encoded protein: CASSSRLAGLDEQFF. Full variable domain (remainder filled in from reference TRBV5-1 and TRBJ2-1): KAGVTQTPRYLIKTRGQQVTLSCSPISGHRSVSWYQQTPGQGLQFLFEYFSETQRNKGNFPGRFSGRQFSNSRSEMNVSTLELGDSALYLCASSSRLAGLDEQFFGPGTRLTVL.

The rearrangement uses TRBV18 and TRBJ2-2; no clear D. Germline-derived CDR1 and CDR2 are KGHSH and LQKENI. Trimming took off 2 bases at V and 2 bases at J, with 9 bases between the two ends. The CDR3 spans 15 residues. The CDR3 protein is CASSPRQLNTGELFF. The CDR3 DNA is TGTGCCAGCTCACCAAGGCAGCTTAACACCGGGGAGCTGTTTTTT. The complete variable domain, with remaining parts taken from reference TRBV18 and TRBJ2-2, reads NAGVMQNPRHLVRRRGQEARLRCSPMKGHSHVYWYRQLPEEGLKFMVYLQKENIIDESGMPKERFSAEFPKEGPSILRIQQVVRGDSAAYFCASSPRQLNTGELFFGEGSRLTVL.

This clonotype was observed a few times. The chain combines TRBV7-9 with TRBJ1-4; 9 nucleotides align to TRBD1. The ends lost 5 bases at V and 5 bases at J; junction bases unmatched: 9. The germline gives CDR1 SEHNR, CDR2 FQNEAQ (reference sequence). The CDR3 spans 16 residues. In nucleotides, the CDR3 is TGTGCCAGCAGCGCAGCCGGGACAGGGATAAATGAAAAACTGTTTTTT. Amino acid sequence: CASSAAGTGINEKLFF.